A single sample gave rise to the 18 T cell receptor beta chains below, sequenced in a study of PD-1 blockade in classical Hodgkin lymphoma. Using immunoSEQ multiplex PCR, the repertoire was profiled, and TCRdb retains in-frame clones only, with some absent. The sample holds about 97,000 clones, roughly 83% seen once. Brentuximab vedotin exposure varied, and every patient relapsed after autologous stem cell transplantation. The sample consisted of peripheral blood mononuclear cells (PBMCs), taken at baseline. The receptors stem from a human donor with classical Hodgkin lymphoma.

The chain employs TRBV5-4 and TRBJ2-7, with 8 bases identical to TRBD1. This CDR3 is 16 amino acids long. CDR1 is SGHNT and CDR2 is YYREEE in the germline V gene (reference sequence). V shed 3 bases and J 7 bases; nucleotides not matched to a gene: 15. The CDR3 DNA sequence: TGTGCCAGCAGCTCCCCGACGGACAGGGCCAAGGTGGAGCAGTACTTC. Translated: CASSSPTDRAKVEQYF.

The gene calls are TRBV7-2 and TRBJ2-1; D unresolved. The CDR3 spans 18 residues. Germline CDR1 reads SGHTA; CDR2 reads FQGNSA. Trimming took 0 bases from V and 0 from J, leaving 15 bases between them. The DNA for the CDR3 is TGTGCCAGCAGCTTAGCGCCCAAGCCCCGCAGCTCCTACAATGAGCAGTTCTTC. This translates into CASSLAPKPRSSYNEQFF.

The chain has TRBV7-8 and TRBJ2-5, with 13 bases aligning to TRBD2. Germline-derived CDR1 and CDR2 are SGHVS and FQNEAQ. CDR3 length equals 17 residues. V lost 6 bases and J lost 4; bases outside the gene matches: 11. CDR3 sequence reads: CASRPLTSGRRGETQYF. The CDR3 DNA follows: TGTGCCAGCAGGCCTCTGACTAGCGGGAGGAGAGGAGAGACCCAGTACTTC.

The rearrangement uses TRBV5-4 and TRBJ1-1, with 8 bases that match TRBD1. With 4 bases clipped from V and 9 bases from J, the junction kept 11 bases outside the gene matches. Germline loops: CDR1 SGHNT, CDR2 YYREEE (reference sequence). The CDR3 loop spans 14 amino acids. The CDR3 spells CASSAETGDLKAFF. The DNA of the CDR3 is TGTGCCAGCAGCGCGGAGACAGGGGACCTCAAAGCTTTCTTT.

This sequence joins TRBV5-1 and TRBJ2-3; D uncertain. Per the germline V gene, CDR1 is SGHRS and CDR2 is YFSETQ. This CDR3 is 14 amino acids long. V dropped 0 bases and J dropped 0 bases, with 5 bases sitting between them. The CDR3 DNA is TGCGCCAGCAGCTTGGACGCTAGCACAGATACGCAGTATTTT. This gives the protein CASSLDASTDTQYF.

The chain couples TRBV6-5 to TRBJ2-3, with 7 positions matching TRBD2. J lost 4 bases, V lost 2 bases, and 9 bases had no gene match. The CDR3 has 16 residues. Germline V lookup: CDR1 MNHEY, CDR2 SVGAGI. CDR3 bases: TGTGCCAGCAGTTACGCCGGTTTAGCGGGCGCAGATACGCAGTATTTT. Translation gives CASSYAGLAGADTQYF.

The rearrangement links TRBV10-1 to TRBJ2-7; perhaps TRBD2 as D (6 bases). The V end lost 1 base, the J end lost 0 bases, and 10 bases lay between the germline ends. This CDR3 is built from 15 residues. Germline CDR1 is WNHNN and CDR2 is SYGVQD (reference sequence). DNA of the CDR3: TGCGCCAGCAGTGAGTTTAGCGGAACCTCCTACGAGCAGTACTTC. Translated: CASSEFSGTSYEQYF.

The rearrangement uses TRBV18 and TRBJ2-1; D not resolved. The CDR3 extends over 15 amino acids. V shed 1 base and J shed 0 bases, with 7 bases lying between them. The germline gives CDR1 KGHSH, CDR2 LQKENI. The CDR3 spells CASSPRRSSYNEQFF. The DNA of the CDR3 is TGTGCCAGCTCACCACGGAGAAGCTCCTACAATGAGCAGTTCTTC.

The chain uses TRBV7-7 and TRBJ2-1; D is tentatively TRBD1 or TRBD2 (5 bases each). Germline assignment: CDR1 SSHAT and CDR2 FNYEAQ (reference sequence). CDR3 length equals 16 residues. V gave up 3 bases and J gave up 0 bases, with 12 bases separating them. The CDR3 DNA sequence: TGTGCCAGCAGCTTGGGACCTCGGAGCTCCTACAATGAGCAGTTCTTC. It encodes CASSLGPRSSYNEQFF.

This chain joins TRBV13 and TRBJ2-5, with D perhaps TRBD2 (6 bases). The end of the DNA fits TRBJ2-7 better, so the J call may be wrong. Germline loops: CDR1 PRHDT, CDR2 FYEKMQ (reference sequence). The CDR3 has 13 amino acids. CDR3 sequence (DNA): TGTGCCAGCAGCTCGGGGGACTCCTACGAGCAGTACTTC. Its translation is CASSSGDSYEQYF.

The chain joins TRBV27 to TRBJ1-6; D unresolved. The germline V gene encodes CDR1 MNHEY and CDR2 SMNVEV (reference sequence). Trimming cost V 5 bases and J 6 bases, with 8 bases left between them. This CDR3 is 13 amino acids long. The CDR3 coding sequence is TGTGCCAGCAGTCGAACACCTAATTCACCCCTCCACTTT. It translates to CASSRTPNSPLHF.

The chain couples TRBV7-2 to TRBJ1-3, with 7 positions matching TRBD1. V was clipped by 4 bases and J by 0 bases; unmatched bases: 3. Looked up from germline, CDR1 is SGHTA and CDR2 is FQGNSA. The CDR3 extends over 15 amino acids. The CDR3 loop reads CASSYDRASGNTIYF. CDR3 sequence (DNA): TGTGCCAGCAGCTATGACAGGGCCTCTGGAAACACCATATATTTT.

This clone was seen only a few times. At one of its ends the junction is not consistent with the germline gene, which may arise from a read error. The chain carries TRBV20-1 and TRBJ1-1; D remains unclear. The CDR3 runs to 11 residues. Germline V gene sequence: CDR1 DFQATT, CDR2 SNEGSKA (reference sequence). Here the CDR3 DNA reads TGCAGTGCTAGAGTGAAGACTGAAGCTTTCTTT. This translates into CSARVKTEAFF.

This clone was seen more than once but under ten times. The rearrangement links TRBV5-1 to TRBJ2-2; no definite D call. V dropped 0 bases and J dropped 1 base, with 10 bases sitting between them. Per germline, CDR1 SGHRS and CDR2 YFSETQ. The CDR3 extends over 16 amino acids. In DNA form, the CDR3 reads TGCGCCAGCAGCTTGGGTCCAGCAGAGAACACCGGGGAGCTGTTTTTT. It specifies CASSLGPAENTGELFF.

The CDR3, as DNA: TGTGCCATCAGGGACAGGGCAGGATTCAATGAGCAGTTCTTC. Translated, it gives CAIRDRAGFNEQFF. The chain has TRBV10-3 and TRBJ2-1; 8 bases map to TRBD1. Germline-derived CDR1 and CDR2 are ENHRY and SYGVKD. V shed 6 bases and J 6 bases; nucleotides not matched to a gene: 7. This CDR3 is 14 amino acids long.

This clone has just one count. CDR3 amino acids: CASSGGTVLEKLFF. In DNA form, the CDR3 reads TGTGCCAGCAGTGGGGGCACGGTGTTGGAAAAACTGTTTTTT. This chain links TRBV2 with TRBJ1-4; the D gene is possibly TRBD1 (5 bases). The germline CDR1 and CDR2 sequences are SNHLY and FYNNEI. V was cut by 4 bases and J by 8 bases, with 14 bases left in between. The CDR3 totals 14 residues. Full variable domain (outside the CDR3, taken from reference TRBV2 and TRBJ1-4): EPEVTQTPSHQVTQMGQEVILRCVPISNHLYFYWYRQILGQKVEFLVSFYNNEISEKSEIFDDQFSVERPDGSNFTLKIRSTKLEDSAMYFCASSGGTVLEKLFFGSGTQLSVL.

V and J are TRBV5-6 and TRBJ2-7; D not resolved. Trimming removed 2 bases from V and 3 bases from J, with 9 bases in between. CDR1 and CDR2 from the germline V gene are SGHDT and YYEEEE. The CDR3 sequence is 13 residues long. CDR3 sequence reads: CASSLGQYYEQYF. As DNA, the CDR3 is TGTGCCAGCAGCTTAGGGCAGTACTACGAGCAGTACTTC.

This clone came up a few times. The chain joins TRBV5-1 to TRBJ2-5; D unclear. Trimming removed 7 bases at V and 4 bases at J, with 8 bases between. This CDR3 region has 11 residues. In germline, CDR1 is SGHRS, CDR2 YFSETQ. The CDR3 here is CASQVRETQYF. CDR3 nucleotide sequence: TGCGCCAGCCAAGTTCGAGAGACCCAGTACTTC. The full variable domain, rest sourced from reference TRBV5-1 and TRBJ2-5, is KAGVTQTPRYLIKTRGQQVTLSCSPISGHRSVSWYQQTPGQGLQFLFEYFSETQRNKGNFPGRFSGRQFSNSRSEMNVSTLELGDSALYLCASQVRETQYFGPGTRLLVL.